Listed here are 12 T cell receptor beta chains from one sample, sequenced in a study of T cells in Graves' hyperthyroidism and ophthalmopathy. RNA transcripts yielded amplified TCR beta CDR3 regions. TCR CDR3 regions were first amplified by RT-PCR with HTBI primers. TCRdb re-derived calls from the multiplex PCR reads in MiXCR, one entry per CDR3 protein. Here the sample spans more than 350,000 distinct CDR3 sequences, about 15% being singletons. Input material: blood. The receptors shown here come from a woman aged 25 to 39 with Graves' hyperthyroidism.

This clonotype was recorded at least ten times. The rearrangement links TRBV5-1 to TRBJ2-1; tentative D call: TRBD2 (6 bases). Germline V gene lookup returns CDR1 SGHRS and CDR2 YFSETQ. The CDR3 loop spans 15 amino acids. V lost 4 bases and J 8 bases, leaving 19 bases between the germline ends. The CDR3 bases are TGCGCCAGCAGCCCCGCTAGCGTCCGAGCCGATGAGCAGTTCTTC. Encoded protein: CASSPASVRADEQFF.

This clonotype appeared many times. This chain links TRBV29-1 with TRBJ2-5, with a weak D call TRBD2 (6 bases). The V gene lost 0 bases and the J gene lost 3 bases, with 8 bases spanning the gap. CDR3 length: 13 amino acids. Germline assignment: CDR1 SQVTM and CDR2 ANQGSEA. The CDR3 spells CSVEDLAKETQYF. DNA of the CDR3: TGCAGCGTTGAAGACCTAGCGAAAGAGACCCAGTACTTC.

Only a few counts were recorded for this clonotype. The CDR3 reads CASSQGEEPVYEQYF. CDR3 bases: TGCGCCAGCAGCCAGGGTGAAGAGCCCGTCTACGAGCAGTACTTC. The chain employs TRBV4-1 and TRBJ2-7; no clear D. The CDR3 totals 15 residues. From germline, CDR1 is MGHRA and CDR2 YSYEKL. V dropped 3 bases and J dropped 3 bases, with 15 bases sitting between them.

This clonotype has a count of ten or more. The chain employs TRBV20-1 and TRBJ2-5; 8 bases map to TRBD2. Germline loops: CDR1 DFQATT, CDR2 SNEGSKA (reference sequence). The CDR3 has 21 amino acids. Trimming removed 0 bases from V and 2 bases from J; junction bases left unmatched: 23. CDR3 in DNA: TGCAGTGCTAGAGATGTGCCCTCCTGGCGGGAGGCCCCATCGAGTCAAGAGACCCAGTACTTC. Translation gives CSARDVPSWREAPSSQETQYF.

This clonotype was observed many times. The chain carries TRBV27 and TRBJ2-7, with TRBD2 identical over 8 bases. The V and J ends lost 5 bases and 4 bases, in that order; junction bases with no gene match: 7. The CDR3 sequence is 14 residues long. The germline CDR1 and CDR2 sequences are MNHEY and SMNVEV (reference sequence). The CDR3 DNA is TGTGCCAGCAGTCCACTAGCGGAGATATACGAGCAGTACTTC. It codes for CASSPLAEIYEQYF.

This clonotype came up many times. The rearrangement links TRBV28 to TRBJ2-1, with D hard to call. CDR1 is MDHEN and CDR2 is SYDVKM in the germline V gene. V was cut by 8 bases and J by 3 bases, with 11 bases left in between. CDR3 length: 13 residues. The CDR3 region has the DNA TGTGCCAGCTCCTCCCCTAACTACAATGAGCAGTTCTTC. It encodes CASSSPNYNEQFF. Full variable domain (outside the CDR3, taken from reference TRBV28 and TRBJ2-1): DVKVTQSSRYLVKRTGEKVFLECVQDMDHENMFWYRQDPGLGLRLIYFSYDVKMKEKGDIPEGYSVSREKKERFSLILESASTNQTSMYLCASSSPNYNEQFFGPGTRLTVL.

This clonotype appeared many times. The V call is TRBV28, the J call TRBJ2-7, with D perhaps TRBD1 (5 bases). Germline-derived CDR1 and CDR2 are MDHEN and SYDVKM. The germline V and J ends were trimmed by 3 bases and 5 bases, with 17 bases remaining between them. The CDR3 sequence is 15 residues long. In nucleotides, the CDR3 is TGTGCCAGCAGTTTGTTCCCCCAGGGTACAGACGAGCAGTACTTC. As protein: CASSLFPQGTDEQYF.

Many counts were recorded for this clonotype. This chain links TRBV7-2 with TRBJ2-7; 14 bases match TRBD2. J lost 6 bases, V lost 5 bases, and 6 bases had no gene match. This CDR3 is 15 amino acids long. From germline, CDR1 is SGHTA and CDR2 FQGNSA. The CDR3 reads CASSPTSGRAGEQYF. The CDR3 DNA reads as TGTGCCAGCAGCCCGACTAGCGGGAGGGCCGGCGAGCAGTACTTC. Full variable domain (rest looked up from reference TRBV7-2 and TRBJ2-7): GAGVSQSPSNKVTEKGKDVELRCDPISGHTALYWYRQSLGQGLEFLIYFQGNSAPDKSGLPSDRFSAERTGGSVSTLTIQRTQQEDSAVYLCASSPTSGRAGEQYFGPGTRLTVT.

The J gene is TRBJ2-4, the V gene TRBV5-1; D not resolved. Germline CDR1 SGHRS, CDR2 YFSETQ. Trimming stripped 4 bases from V and 3 bases from J, with 8 bases between. The CDR3 contains 13 residues. The CDR3 loop reads CASSRKDKNIQYF. The CDR3 bases are TGCGCCAGCAGCAGGAAGGACAAAAACATTCAGTACTTC.

This clonotype has more than one count but fewer than ten. The chain joins TRBV27 to TRBJ1-5, with D hard to call. V was cut by 2 bases and J by 0 bases, with 8 bases left in between. In germline, CDR1 is MNHEY, CDR2 SMNVEV (reference sequence). The CDR3 sequence is 15 residues long. CDR3 coding DNA: TGTGCCAGCAGTTTAACGGCGGATAGCAATCAGCCCCAGCATTTT. Translated: CASSLTADSNQPQHF.

This chain links TRBV5-1 with TRBJ2-7; no definite D call. CDR1 and CDR2 (germline): SGHRS, YFSETQ. The CDR3 is 14 residues long. V gave up 0 bases and J gave up 2 bases, with 9 bases separating them. The CDR3 nucleotides are TGCGCCAGCAGCTTGGTTGCCGACACCTACGAGCAGTACTTC. It codes for CASSLVADTYEQYF.

The J gene is TRBJ1-2, the V gene TRBV19; 7 bases match TRBD1. The CDR3 has 12 amino acids. Germline lookup yields CDR1 LNHDA and CDR2 SQIVND (reference sequence). CDR3 nucleotide sequence: TGTGGCGCCGTTCGACAGGGATCGGGCTACACCTTC. Residues: CGAVRQGSGYTF. Drawing the rest from reference TRBV19 and TRBJ1-2, the complete variable domain is DGGITQSPKYLFRKEGQNVTLSCEQNLNHDAMYWYRQDPGQGLRLIYYSQIVNDFQKGDIAEGYSVSREKKESFPLTVTSAQKNPTAFYLCGAVRQGSGYTFGSGTRLTVV.